The 10 T cell receptor beta chains below all came from one sample that was sequenced in a study of early T cells in non-severe SARS-CoV-2 infection. TCRdb called the 5' RACE reads again in MiXCR, with one record for every CDR3 protein. The data contain fewer than 85,000 distinct CDR3 sequences, over 9% of them singletons. Sequenced sample: whole blood. These receptor sequences come from an adult who was a healthcare worker with PCR-confirmed SARS-CoV-2 infection or an uninfected control (not recorded which).

This clonotype has a handful of counts. The chain recombines TRBV12-3 or TRBV12-4 with TRBJ2-2; a possible D gene is TRBD1 (6 bases). The CDR3 totals 16 residues. Between the trimmed V and J ends, which lost 7 bases and 0 bases, there was a span of 15 bases. The DNA for the CDR3 is TGTGCCAGCACTTTGGGTGGGACATCGAACACCGGGGAGCTGTTTTTT. It yields the protein CASTLGGTSNTGELFF.

This clonotype appeared many times. The chain has TRBV27 and TRBJ1-2; D might be TRBD1 (5 bases). The CDR3 covers 15 residues. Germline CDR1 is MNHEY and CDR2 is SMNVEV (reference sequence). Trimming removed 4 bases from V and 6 bases from J, with 18 bases in between. CDR3 residues: CASSSSSRGWDGYTF. The CDR3 bases are TGTGCCAGCAGTTCCTCGAGCCGGGGGTGGGATGGCTACACCTTC.

V usage is TRBV20-1 and J usage is TRBJ1-3; D call uncertain. In germline, CDR1 is DFQATT, CDR2 SNEGSKA (reference sequence). The CDR3 has 14 amino acids. Trimming shortened V by 3 bases and J by 0 bases, and 9 bases separated the two germline ends. The CDR3 bases are TGCAGTGCTAGTCCGTCGAGCTCTGGAAACACCATATATTTT. This codes for CSASPSSSGNTIYF.

This clonotype has at least ten counts. This sequence joins TRBV3-1 and TRBJ2-7; D call uncertain. V was trimmed by 1 base and J by 2 bases, leaving 0 bases between them. CDR3 length equals 11 residues. Germline values: CDR1 LGHDT, CDR2 YNNKEL (reference sequence). CDR3 region: CASSQAYEQYF. As DNA, the CDR3 is TGTGCCAGCAGCCAAGCCTACGAGCAGTACTTC.

This chain connects TRBV5-1 to TRBJ2-5; D is unresolved. The CDR3 covers 13 residues. Germline CDR1 is SGHRS and CDR2 is YFSETQ. V was trimmed by 4 bases and J by 4 bases, leaving 11 bases between them. CDR3 sequence: CASSLGRRETQYF. The CDR3 DNA reads TGCGCCAGCAGCCTAGGACGGAGAGAGACCCAGTACTTC.

This clonotype was counted ten times or more. The CDR3 DNA reads as TGTGCCAGCAGTTTACGGGGGAGGGCCAAAAACATTCAGTACTTC. Protein product: CASSLRGRAKNIQYF. This chain links TRBV28 with TRBJ2-4; the D gene is possibly TRBD2 (6 bases). This CDR3 region has 15 residues. Germline CDR1 is MDHEN and CDR2 is SYDVKM. V gave up 2 bases and J gave up 1 base, with 9 bases separating them. Based on the CDR3 plus reference TRBV28 and TRBJ2-4, the full variable domain is DVKVTQSSRYLVKRTGEKVFLECVQDMDHENMFWYRQDPGLGLRLIYFSYDVKMKEKGDIPEGYSVSREKKERFSLILESASTNQTSMYLCASSLRGRAKNIQYFGAGTRLSVL.

This clonotype was recorded a few times. This sequence joins TRBV20-1 and TRBJ2-7, with D possibly being TRBD2 (6 bases). CDR1 and CDR2 (germline): DFQATT, SNEGSKA (reference sequence). Trimming stripped 4 bases from V and 0 bases from J, with 7 bases between. CDR3 length equals 12 residues. The CDR3 DNA reads as TGCAGTGCTACGCGGGACTCCTACGAGCAGTACTTC. Translating gives CSATRDSYEQYF.

This clonotype has a count of ten or more. The J gene is TRBJ1-1, the V gene TRBV20-1; the D gene is possibly TRBD1 (5 bases). Germline-derived CDR1 and CDR2 are DFQATT and SNEGSKA (reference sequence). The CDR3 consists of 13 residues. Trimming pared 5 bases from V and 6 bases from J, leaving 16 bases between. CDR3 DNA: TGCAGTGCTGCCGGGACGTACCTTGCTGAAGCTTTCTTT. This codes for CSAAGTYLAEAFF.

Of note for this clonotype: One base away lies a much larger clone, so this may be a sequencing read error. The rearrangement uses TRBV19 and TRBJ2-4, with unresolved D. The CDR3 runs to 14 residues. Germline loops: CDR1 LNHDA, CDR2 SQIVND (reference sequence). The V gene lost 5 bases and the J gene lost 8 bases, with 16 bases spanning the gap. Written as DNA, the CDR3 is TGTGCCAGTAGTCTCTCCCGGCCTGGCCACATTCAGTACTTC. Amino acid sequence: CASSLSRPGHIQYF.

This clonotype was counted at least ten times. The V call is TRBV9, the J call TRBJ2-7; D may be TRBD1 or TRBD2 (5 bases each). V shed 4 bases and J shed 3 bases, with 14 bases lying between them. This CDR3 spans 14 amino acids. Germline V gives CDR1 SGDLS, CDR2 YYNGEE. The CDR3 protein is CASSPEGRDYEQYF. In DNA form, the CDR3 reads TGTGCCAGCAGCCCAGAGGGCAGGGACTACGAGCAGTACTTC.